There are many counts of the clone carrying this T cell receptor beta chain. A single record per CDR3 protein comes from TCRdb applying MiXCR to the 5' RACE reads. This table has fewer than 450,000 distinct CDR3 sequences, 3% to 4.5% appearing once. This sample was included in a study of T cells after yellow fever vaccination. V shed 0 bases and J 9 bases; nucleotides not matched to a gene: 7. The CDR3 is made up of 15 amino acids. Germline V gives CDR1 SGHRS, CDR2 YFSETQ. The specimen was PBMCs, collected 5 days after the yellow fever booster vaccination. The sequence derives from a man between 18 and 29 years old who received the YFV17D yellow fever vaccine. The chain uses TRBV5-1 and TRBJ2-1; 9 positions match TRBD2. As DNA, the CDR3 is TGCGCCAGCAGCTTGGGGAGGGGACTAGCCGGTGAGCAGTTCTTC. As protein: CASSLGRGLAGEQFF.